The present T cell receptor (beta chain) was sequenced within a study of T cells in Graves' hyperthyroidism and ophthalmopathy. Used for diagnoses were clinical symptoms, serum thyroxine and TRAb, thyroid ultrasound and orbital computed tomography. General observations from the study: Ophthalmopathy and stable hyperthyroidism were separated by a 13 V-J model.

From germline, CDR1 is SQVTM and CDR2 ANQGSEA. The CDR3 runs to 8 residues. V lost 7 bases and J 15 bases, leaving 7 bases between the germline ends. Authors of the study amplified TCR beta CDR3 regions from RNA transcripts. The primer set for the first-round RT-PCR of the TCR CDR3 was HTBI. MiXCR was run by TCRdb on the multiplex PCR reads, yielding one entry per CDR3 protein. The repertoire holds 660,000 or so distinct CDR3 sequences, 45% seen once, with less than 9.5% in the top ten. This clonotype was seen only once. Its target is not known. The chain carries TRBV29-1 and TRBJ1-6; D is undetermined. The sequence came from an adult man with Graves' disease, either hyperthyroidism or ophthalmopathy (not recorded which). The sequenced material came from peripheral blood or thyroid tissue (not recorded which). The CDR3: CSDPHLHF. DNA for the CDR3: TGCAGCGACCCACACCTCCACTTT.